This T cell receptor beta chain is drawn from a study of human T cells and chemical hapten exposure (dated by TCRdb to the early 2020s). Some background on the complete study: For sensitization, 2% DPC in acetone was applied to a roughly 2 cm by roughly 2 cm area of upper inner arm skin. Alopecia areata with under or over 50% scalp involvement, alopecia totalis and alopecia universalis were represented in the patient cohort, which was mostly female. The libraries were sequenced as a pool, and the TCR yield per sample differed mostly because of small variations in library volumes within the pool. The study tracked peripheral blood TCR repertoire changes in vivo during primary and secondary sensitization to the hapten diphenylcyclopropenone (DPC) in alopecia patients. Throughout the study period of around 25 weeks, patients also received therapeutic DPC doses to the scalp every week. Blood samples were taken from patients before sensitization (week 0) and then at 2, 6 and about 24 weeks after DPC sensitization. About 30 alopecia patients provided blood for TCR sequencing at one to four time points (pre-sensitization, 2, 6 and 24 weeks). Patch testing was done on the upper back using Finn chambers containing 0.01% DPC, and results were scored after 6 days according to International Contact Dermatitis Research Group standards. Broader findings and caveats from the paper: Alopecia, a presumed autoimmune disease, was present in all patients, so the immune response of the patients might differ from that of healthy individuals. Patch test score correlated positively with the number of PT1 expanded TCRs, reaching significance at thresholds 8, 16 and 32 but not at 4. Significantly more large CDR3 similarity clusters were formed by expanded TCRs than by pre-sensitization or healthy control sets, consistent with antigen-driven responses. The number of TCRs above 1 in 1000 frequency did not change with DPC sensitization; there was no evidence of global repertoire structure alterations. Repeated subsampling changed both the strength of the expansion versus patch-test correlation and the threshold at which that correlation became significant.

Libraries were built with RACE. Sequencing used a NextSeq 500. During library preparation, unique molecular identifiers were attached to individual cDNA molecules so that TCRs could be counted quantitatively and reproducibly. Both TCR alpha and TCR beta chains were sequenced from each blood RNA sample. In the paper's pipeline: A median of around 100,000 TCRs per sample was observed, with a range of about 20,000 to 700,000. V, J and CDR3 annotation of the TCR reads was performed with the Decombinator software suite. Every sample was subsampled to the same number of TCRs (28,000) for the PS versus PT1 abundance plots. TCRs were defined as expanded if absent before sensitization and observed at least eight times at the 2-week time point. The public reads were run again by TCRdb, first through fastp at Q25 and then through MiXCR, and only productive beta chains were kept. Records with the same CDR3 protein are collapsed into one entry carrying the most frequent genes and DNA. The V and J calls follow TCRdb's processing rather than the paper's. The sample table lists approximately 400,000 distinct CDR3 sequences, roughly 5% of them with a count of one. The ten largest clones take up 2.6% of the sample.

The junction shows trimming of 4 bases on V and 3 bases on J, plus 13 bases between the germline ends. From the cysteine up to the phenylalanine, the CDR3 has a length of 15 residues. Only CDR3 DNA is held: 45 bases, read in frame from base 1. The germline V gene sets CDR1 to MNHEY and CDR2 to SVGAGI. This clonotype came up a few times. The clone's antigen remains unknown. Per-nucleotide qualities are absent, and no much larger clonotype sits a single base away. The label giving this sample's time point can be read as: pre-sensitization, week 0. The treatment or condition tag for this specimen amounts to: therapeutic diphenylcyclopropenone sensitization with weekly scalp DPC. At every patch-test visit, the blood draw took place before the patch test was put on. Patients were eligible if aged 18 to 70, diagnosed with alopecia and judged suitable for DPC therapy, and pregnant patients were excluded. Total RNA was extracted from unfractionated whole blood that had been collected in Tempus Blood RNA tubes.

The receptor chain draws on TRBV6-5 and TRBJ2-1; the D call is tentative, TRBD1 or TRBD2, as each matches 6 bases. This TCR came from a woman aged 45 to 65 with alopecia areata. Some clones in this sample may be carry-over from other donors' samples. The sample in question was whole blood, obtained in connection with sensitization to the hapten diphenylcyclopropenone (DPC). The CDR3 sequence is CASSSRGLLYNEQFF. The DNA is TGTGCCAGCAGTTCCAGGGGACTCCTCTACAATGAGCAGTTCTTC.